One and the same sample provided the 16 T cell receptor beta chains below, sequenced in a study of cytomegalovirus exposure and HLA in healthy donors. Researchers ran the PCR with 60 Vbeta and 13 Jbeta primers. Only in-frame clones appear in the TCRdb table, and some are missing; sequencing was by immunoSEQ multiplex PCR. The profile covers about 93,000 clones, with 78% appearing a single time and about 3.5% taken by the ten largest. The specimen sequenced was PBMCs. These receptors were taken from a woman between 40 and 55 years old in good health and CMV-seronegative.

J is TRBJ2-2 and V is TRBV5-6, with a possible D match to TRBD2 (5 bases). This CDR3 spans 13 amino acids. Trimming pared 1 base from V and 5 bases from J, leaving 6 bases between. Germline assignment: CDR1 SGHDT and CDR2 YYEEEE. CDR3 sequence reads: CASSLTGTGELFF. CDR3 coding DNA: TGTGCCAGCAGCTTGACGGGAACCGGGGAGCTGTTTTTT.

V is TRBV29-1 and J is TRBJ1-4; D unresolved. The CDR3 loop spans 10 amino acids. Germline-derived CDR1 and CDR2 are SQVTM and ANQGSEA. V was pared by 7 bases and J by 8 bases, with 8 bases between. Here the CDR3 reads CSGLEEKLFF. DNA for the CDR3: TGCAGCGGATTAGAGGAAAAACTGTTTTTT.

The chain has TRBV5-6 and TRBJ2-7, with unresolved D. Trimming shortened V by 2 bases and J by 1 base, and 10 bases separated the two germline ends. The germline V gene encodes CDR1 SGHDT and CDR2 YYEEEE. The length of the CDR3 is 14 residues. The CDR3 region has the DNA TGTGCCAGCAGCTTTTCTAGGCGATCCTACGAGCAGTACTTC. Its translation: CASSFSRRSYEQYF.

The CDR3: CAIKTGGLNTGELFF. The CDR3 DNA reads TGTGCCATCAAGACAGGGGGACTGAACACCGGGGAGCTGTTTTTT. The chain uses TRBV10-3 and TRBJ2-2, with 9 bases aligning to TRBD1. V gave up 7 bases and J gave up 1 base; unmatched junction bases: 4. CDR3 length: 15 amino acids. CDR1 is ENHRY, CDR2 SYGVKD, per germline.

The chain employs TRBV25-1 and TRBJ1-6; 9 bases are a match to TRBD1. Germline CDR1 reads MGHDK; CDR2 reads SYGVNS. V trimming: 4 bases; J trimming: 10 bases; junction bases outside the gene matches: 8. The CDR3 is 15 amino acids. The CDR3 is CASSAPGTGLSPLHF. The CDR3 bases are TGTGCCAGCAGTGCTCCCGGGACAGGGCTCTCACCCCTCCACTTT. The variable domain in full, completed from reference TRBV25-1 and TRBJ1-6, reads EADIYQTPRYLVIGTGKKITLECSQTMGHDKMYWYQQDPGMELHLIHYSYGVNSTEKGDLSSESTVSRIRTEHFPLTLESARPSHTSQYLCASSAPGTGLSPLHFGNGTRLTVT.

The chain carries TRBV6-6 and TRBJ2-7, with 8 bases that match TRBD1. Germline V gives CDR1 MNHNY, CDR2 SVGAGI (reference sequence). V gave up 2 bases and J gave up 2 bases; unmatched junction bases: 2. The CDR3 consists of 14 residues. CDR3 in amino acids: CASSYDRGAYEQYF. CDR3 in DNA: TGTGCCAGCAGTTACGACAGGGGAGCCTACGAGCAGTACTTC.

V and J are TRBV2 and TRBJ1-2, with D unclear. Trimming cost V 7 bases and J 4 bases, with 16 bases left between them. Per the germline V gene, CDR1 is SNHLY and CDR2 is FYNNEI. The CDR3 consists of 14 residues. CDR3 DNA: TGTGCCAGCACCGTTGACTCAGTAGTCTATGGCTACACCTTC. It codes for CASTVDSVVYGYTF. The variable domain in full, completed from reference TRBV2 and TRBJ1-2, reads EPEVTQTPSHQVTQMGQEVILRCVPISNHLYFYWYRQILGQKVEFLVSFYNNEISEKSEIFDDQFSVERPDGSNFTLKIRSTKLEDSAMYFCASTVDSVVYGYTFGSGTRLTVV.

The DNA of the CDR3 is TGCGCCAGCAGCTTGGGATCCACTGGGGGGGGCGAAGCTTTCTTT. This gives the protein CASSLGSTGGGEAFF. The J gene is TRBJ1-1, the V gene TRBV5-1; tentatively, D is TRBD1 (6 bases). Germline V gene data show CDR1 as SGHRS and CDR2 as YFSETQ. The CDR3 runs to 15 residues. Trimming removed 0 bases at V and 8 bases at J, with 17 bases between.

The gene calls are TRBV5-1 and TRBJ1-1; D is ambiguous. The V end lost 4 bases, the J end lost 1 base, and 17 bases lay between the germline ends. CDR1 SGHRS and CDR2 YFSETQ come from the germline V gene. The CDR3 covers 16 residues. CDR3 nucleotide sequence: TGCGCCAGCAGCGGGTTTCTTGGGAGGAGGAACACTGAAGCTTTCTTT. This translates into CASSGFLGRRNTEAFF.

The chain uses TRBV28 and TRBJ1-2; D possibly corresponds to TRBD1 (6 bases). There are 15 residues in the CDR3. Trimming shortened V by 6 bases and J by 4 bases, and 18 bases separated the two germline ends. The germline CDR1 and CDR2 sequences are MDHEN and SYDVKM. The CDR3 DNA follows: TGTGCCAGCAGGAGCACGGGCAGGGGCGTCTATGGCTACACCTTC. It yields the protein CASRSTGRGVYGYTF.

The chain employs TRBV19 and TRBJ1-2; D is ambiguous. The CDR3 is made up of 14 amino acids. Germline lookup yields CDR1 LNHDA and CDR2 SQIVND (reference sequence). V gave up 6 bases and J gave up 2 bases, with 13 bases separating them. CDR3 in amino acids: CASRVEGTNYGYTF. The CDR3 nucleotides are TGTGCCAGTAGAGTCGAGGGTACCAACTATGGCTACACCTTC.

The V and J genes are TRBV9 and TRBJ2-3, with a weak D call TRBD2 (5 bases). V was cut by 0 bases and J by 0 bases, with 14 bases left in between. This CDR3 is built from 17 residues. Germline V CDR1 and CDR2: SGDLS, YYNGEE. CDR3 sequence (DNA): TGTGCCAGCAGCGTAGGACTTTCTCGGAGGAGCACAGATACGCAGTATTTT. It specifies CASSVGLSRRSTDTQYF.

This chain joins TRBV11-2 and TRBJ2-7; D unresolved. CDR1 is SGHAT and CDR2 is FQNNGV in the germline V gene. The CDR3 is 17 amino acids. Trimming removed 2 bases at V and 2 bases at J, with 19 bases between. This CDR3 is CASSLLSTPTRPYEQYF. CDR3 nucleotide sequence: TGTGCCAGCAGCTTACTATCTACTCCGACAAGGCCCTACGAGCAGTACTTC.

This clone was seen more than once but under ten times. V is TRBV27 and J is TRBJ1-1; D not certain. Trimming took off 6 bases at V and 1 base at J, with 9 bases between the two ends. Germline assignment: CDR1 MNHEY and CDR2 SMNVEV (reference sequence). The CDR3 runs 13 residues. In DNA, the CDR3 is TGTGCCAGCAGATGGGAGAGGAACACTGAAGCTTTCTTT. Encoded protein: CASRWERNTEAFF.

This chain joins TRBV5-1 and TRBJ2-7; D might be TRBD1 (6 bases). Germline V gene sequence: CDR1 SGHRS, CDR2 YFSETQ. Trimming stripped 0 bases from V and 0 bases from J, with 7 bases between. The CDR3 spans 14 residues. The CDR3 region has the DNA TGCGCCAGCAGCTTGGTAGGGGGCTCCTACGAGCAGTACTTC. This sequence encodes CASSLVGGSYEQYF.

This clone was seen just once. This chain connects TRBV5-1 to TRBJ2-5; the D gene is possibly TRBD1 (5 bases). In germline, CDR1 is SGHRS, CDR2 YFSETQ. This CDR3 is built from 12 residues. Between the trimmed V and J ends, which lost 3 bases and 5 bases, there was a span of 8 bases. The CDR3 sequence: CASSSSGETQYF. The CDR3 DNA reads TGCGCCAGCAGCTCTTCAGGGGAGACCCAGTACTTC.